The sequence of this TCR beta chain was determined in a study of blood T cell repertoires in COVID-19. Assignments of participants to cohorts depended upon their own reported clinical history. The CDR3 covers 14 residues. V lost 2 bases to trimming and J lost 6 bases; unmatched junction nucleotides: 3. Germline loops: CDR1 SGDLS, CDR2 YYNGEE. Profiling relied on immunoSEQ multiplex PCR, and the TCRdb table lists in-frame clones only, not all of them. The sample holds a few hundred thousand clones, 70% to 90% seen once. The chain has TRBV9 and TRBJ2-2; 8 positions match TRBD1. This sequence originates from a man aged 25 to 40 who had recovered from COVID-19. Sequenced material: PBMCs or T cells enriched from blood (not recorded which). CDR3 bases: TGTGCCAGCAGCGTTGAACAGGGGGCCGGGGAGCTGTTTTTT. Amino acid sequence: CASSVEQGAGELFF.